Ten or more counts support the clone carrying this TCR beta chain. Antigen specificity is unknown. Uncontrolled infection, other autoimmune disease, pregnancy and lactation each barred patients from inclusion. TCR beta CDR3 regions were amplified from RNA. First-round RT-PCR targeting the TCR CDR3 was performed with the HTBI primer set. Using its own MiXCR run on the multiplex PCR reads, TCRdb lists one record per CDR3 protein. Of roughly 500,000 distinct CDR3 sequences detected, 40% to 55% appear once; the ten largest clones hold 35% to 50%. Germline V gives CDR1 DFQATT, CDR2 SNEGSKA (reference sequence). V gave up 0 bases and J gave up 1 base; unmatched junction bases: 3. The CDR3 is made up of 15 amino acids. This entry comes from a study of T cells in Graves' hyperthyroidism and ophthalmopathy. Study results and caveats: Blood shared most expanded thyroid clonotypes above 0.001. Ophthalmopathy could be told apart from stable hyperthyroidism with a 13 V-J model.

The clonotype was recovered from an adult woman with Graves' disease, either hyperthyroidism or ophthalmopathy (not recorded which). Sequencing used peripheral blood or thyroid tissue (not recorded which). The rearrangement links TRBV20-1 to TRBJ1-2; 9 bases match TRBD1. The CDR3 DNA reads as TGCAGTGCTAGAGATCTGGACAGGGGTAACTATGGCTACACCTTC. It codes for CSARDLDRGNYGYTF.